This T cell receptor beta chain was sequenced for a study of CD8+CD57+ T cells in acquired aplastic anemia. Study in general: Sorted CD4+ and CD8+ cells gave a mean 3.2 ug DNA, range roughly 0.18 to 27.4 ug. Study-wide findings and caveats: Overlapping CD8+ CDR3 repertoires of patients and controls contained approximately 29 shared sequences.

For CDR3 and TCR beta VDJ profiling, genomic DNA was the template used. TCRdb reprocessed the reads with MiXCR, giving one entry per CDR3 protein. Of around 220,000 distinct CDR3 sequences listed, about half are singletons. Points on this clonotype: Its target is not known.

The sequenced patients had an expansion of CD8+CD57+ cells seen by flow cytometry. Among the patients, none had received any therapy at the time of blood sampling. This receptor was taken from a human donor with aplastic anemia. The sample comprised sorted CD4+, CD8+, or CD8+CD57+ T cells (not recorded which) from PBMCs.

The DNA of the CDR3 is TGTGCCAGTAGTCAACAGGGGCGTCCAGAAGCTTTCTTT. This codes for CASSQQGRPEAFF. This chain joins TRBV19 and TRBJ1-1; 7 bases are shared with TRBD1. Germline CDR1 and CDR2: LNHDA and SQIVND (reference sequence). The CDR3 totals 13 residues. V lost 5 bases to trimming and J lost 8 bases; unmatched junction nucleotides: 8.